Shown below are 17 T cell receptor beta chains from a single sample sequenced in a study of blood T cell repertoires in COVID-19 (dated by TCRdb to 2018 to 2020). The library was made by the immunoSEQ multiplex PCR assay. The clones in this table, taken by TCRdb from immuneACCESS, are in-frame only. Not every clone is retained; where verified, under half of the shortfall comes from an unresolved V gene, and the cause of the rest is unknown. Counted in this sample were about 400,000 clones; nearly 90% of them appeared once. The top ten clones comprise about 1.7% of the sample. Input material: PBMCs or T cells enriched from blood (not recorded which). The receptors stem from a woman under 40 who had recovered from COVID-19.

V usage is TRBV9 and J usage is TRBJ1-5; D remains unclear. Deletions cut 0 bases from V and 2 bases from J, with 15 bases between. CDR3 length: 17 amino acids. Germline V CDR1 and CDR2: SGDLS, YYNGEE. The DNA of the CDR3 is TGTGCCAGCAGCGTAGCTTCCGCACCAACGGGCAATCAGCCCCAGCATTTT. It codes for CASSVASAPTGNQPQHF.

The chain carries TRBV7-9 and TRBJ1-5; 9 bases are shared with TRBD1. Germline V lookup: CDR1 SEHNR, CDR2 FQNEAQ (reference sequence). This CDR3 is 15 amino acids long. Losses at the gene ends were 4 bases for V and 6 bases for J; bases not matched to a gene: 7. The CDR3 here is CASSSDRGLSQPQHF. CDR3 bases: TGTGCCAGCAGCTCGGACAGGGGTTTAAGTCAGCCCCAGCATTTT.

The chain has TRBV7-9 and TRBJ2-7, with 12 bases lining up with TRBD2. V lost 5 bases, J lost 6 bases, and 8 bases stayed unmatched. The germline V gene encodes CDR1 SEHNR and CDR2 FQNEAQ (reference sequence). The CDR3 contains 15 residues. The CDR3 coding sequence is TGTGCCAGCAGCGTACGACTAGCGGGAGCGCTCGAGCAGTACTTC. This translates into CASSVRLAGALEQYF.

The V gene is TRBV10-3, the J gene TRBJ2-7, with unresolved D. The germline gives CDR1 ENHRY, CDR2 SYGVKD. The CDR3 is 14 residues long. With 0 bases removed from V and 2 bases from J, the gap between germline ends came to 8 bases. The CDR3 sequence is CAISESAVTYEQYF. The CDR3 nucleotides are TGTGCCATCAGTGAGTCGGCCGTAACCTACGAGCAGTACTTC.

This chain joins TRBV19 and TRBJ1-1; D is possibly TRBD1 (5 bases). Germline values: CDR1 LNHDA, CDR2 SQIVND (reference sequence). The ends were cut back, 1 base at V and 4 bases at J, with 10 bases in the middle. CDR3 length: 14 amino acids. The CDR3 loop is CASSIAGVGTEAFF. DNA for the CDR3: TGTGCCAGTAGTATAGCGGGGGTCGGCACTGAAGCTTTCTTT. Full variable domain (missing parts from reference TRBV19 and TRBJ1-1): DGGITQSPKYLFRKEGQNVTLSCEQNLNHDAMYWYRQDPGQGLRLIYYSQIVNDFQKGDIAEGYSVSREKKESFPLTVTSAQKNPTAFYLCASSIAGVGTEAFFGQGTRLTVV.

V and J are TRBV7-3 and TRBJ1-1, with 8 bases that match TRBD1. Germline CDR1 reads SGHTA; CDR2 reads FQGTGA. This CDR3 is built from 16 residues. Trimming removed 1 base from V and 1 base from J; junction bases left unmatched: 5. The CDR3 here is CASSLRPGGANTEAFF. The CDR3 DNA follows: TGTGCCAGCAGCTTAAGGCCAGGGGGCGCGAACACTGAAGCTTTCTTT.

V and J are TRBV27 and TRBJ2-5; TRBD1 matches 9 bases. In germline, CDR1 is MNHEY, CDR2 SMNVEV (reference sequence). V shed 7 bases and J 5 bases; nucleotides not matched to a gene: 5. This CDR3 is 13 amino acids long. CDR3 DNA: TGTGCCAGCACCCCGACAGGGGGGGAGACCCAGTACTTC. It specifies CASTPTGGETQYF.

This clone was seen a handful of times. The chain couples TRBV2 to TRBJ1-1; D not resolved. Trimming removed 5 bases from V and 1 base from J, with 5 bases in between. CDR1 and CDR2 (germline): SNHLY, FYNNEI. The CDR3 consists of 12 residues. The CDR3 spells CASSRQNTEAFF. CDR3 nucleotide sequence: TGTGCCAGCAGTCGACAGAACACTGAAGCTTTCTTT.

This sequence joins TRBV6-5 and TRBJ1-1, with 10 bases that match TRBD1. V dropped 7 bases and J dropped 4; count of bases not matched to a gene: 9. The CDR3 has 15 amino acids. Germline V gene lookup returns CDR1 MNHEY and CDR2 SVGAGI. The CDR3 DNA reads TGTGCCAGCACCCGACAGGGGGCCGGGAGCACTGAAGCTTTCTTT. Translating gives CASTRQGAGSTEAFF.

In its sample, this clone was seen once. The gene calls are TRBV29-1 and TRBJ2-1; D call uncertain. This CDR3 is 14 amino acids long. Germline V gene sequence: CDR1 SQVTM, CDR2 ANQGSEA. Trimming removed 3 bases from V and 3 bases from J, with 12 bases in between. Here the CDR3 DNA reads TGCAGCGTTGAGCTAGAACTACACTACAATGAGCAGTTCTTC. Translating gives CSVELELHYNEQFF.

This chain joins TRBV9 and TRBJ1-1, with D uncertain. Germline V gene sequence: CDR1 SGDLS, CDR2 YYNGEE. Trimming removed 0 bases from V and 5 bases from J, with 32 bases in between. This CDR3 has 21 amino acids. The CDR3 DNA is TGTGCCAGCAGCGTAGTACCCTTAAGGCCGAGGGAAGCGACGTTGAGGACTGAAGCTTTCTTT. Translating gives CASSVVPLRPREATLRTEAFF.

This sequence joins TRBV18 and TRBJ2-5; 9 bases fit TRBD1. V trimming: 0 bases; J trimming: 9 bases; junction bases outside the gene matches: 5. The germline CDR1 and CDR2 sequences are KGHSH and LQKENI. The CDR3 is 14 amino acids. The CDR3 region has the DNA TGTGCCAGCTCACCACCGGGACAGGGATCGGCCCAGTACTTC. Protein: CASSPPGQGSAQYF.

J is TRBJ1-2 and V is TRBV4-2; 10 positions match TRBD1. Trimming at V came to 0 bases and at J to 6 bases, leaving 7 bases not matched to a gene. Germline V lookup: CDR1 LGHNA, CDR2 YNFKEQ. CDR3 length equals 16 residues. The CDR3 loop reads CASSQDRTGGVDGYTF. The DNA for the CDR3 is TGTGCCAGCAGCCAAGATCGGACAGGGGGGGTTGATGGCTACACCTTC.

V usage is TRBV4-2 and J usage is TRBJ1-1; D is ambiguous. Trimming removed 0 bases from V and 7 bases from J, with 6 bases in between. The CDR3 has 12 residues. Germline-derived CDR1 and CDR2 are LGHNA and YNFKEQ. The CDR3 bases are TGTGCCAGCAGCCAAGATCACGGTGAAGCTTTCTTT. Encoded protein: CASSQDHGEAFF.

This clone was recorded only once. The chain uses TRBV25-1 and TRBJ2-7, with D maybe TRBD2 (5 bases). From germline, CDR1 is MGHDK and CDR2 SYGVNS. V was clipped by 0 bases and J by 4 bases, with 16 bases between them. The CDR3 has 16 residues. The CDR3 here is CASSEYEWRGYYEQYF. The CDR3 DNA reads TGTGCCAGCAGTGAATACGAGTGGAGAGGGTATTACGAGCAGTACTTC.

This clone was observed a handful of times. The rearrangement links TRBV7-9 to TRBJ1-3, with D uncertain. The CDR3 sequence is 14 residues long. With 5 bases removed from V and 7 bases from J, the gap between germline ends came to 15 bases. Per germline, CDR1 SEHNR and CDR2 FQNEAQ (reference sequence). CDR3 region: CASSPGIGGNTIYF. In DNA form, the CDR3 reads TGTGCCAGCAGCCCCGGCATAGGCGGGAACACCATATATTTT.

The chain employs TRBV13 and TRBJ2-5; possibly TRBD2 for D (6 bases). Germline values: CDR1 PRHDT, CDR2 FYEKMQ (reference sequence). V was shortened by 3 bases and J by 7 bases, with 15 bases between the two germline ends. The length of the CDR3 is 14 residues. Here the CDR3 DNA reads TGTGCCAGCAGCTTCGCTTCTAGCGACCGGACCCAGTACTTC. This translates into CASSFASSDRTQYF.